This T cell receptor beta chain derives from a study of blood T cells in healthy people across ages. CDR3 size: 14 residues. Between the trimmed V and J ends, which lost 2 bases and 3 bases, there was a span of 11 bases. CDR1 is SGHRS and CDR2 is YFSETQ in the germline V gene. This clonotype came up a few times. As yet, its antigen is unknown. Alongside a J-beta primer mix, a sample-barcoded 5' primer served in a second PCR lasting about 6 to 11 cycles. Sequencing yielded, for each sample, at least 2.5 million paired-end reads carrying CDR3. One entry per CDR3 protein results from TCRdb running MiXCR on the 5' RACE reads. Of approximately 820,000 distinct CDR3 sequences listed, 40% to 50% are singletons. General study results and limits: With age, beta diversity per million T cells declined roughly linearly, significantly by about 40. Strong correlation linked observed beta diversity and percent naive T cells. In long-lived donors, naive CD4+ cell counts and diversity exceeded those of aged donors.

Sample: blood. The sequence came from a man in his fifties or sixties in good health. The J gene is TRBJ2-5, the V gene TRBV5-1; D remains unclear. The CDR3 here is CASSLGRSEETQYF. CDR3 coding DNA: TGCGCCAGCAGCTTAGGACGGTCAGAAGAGACCCAGTACTTC.